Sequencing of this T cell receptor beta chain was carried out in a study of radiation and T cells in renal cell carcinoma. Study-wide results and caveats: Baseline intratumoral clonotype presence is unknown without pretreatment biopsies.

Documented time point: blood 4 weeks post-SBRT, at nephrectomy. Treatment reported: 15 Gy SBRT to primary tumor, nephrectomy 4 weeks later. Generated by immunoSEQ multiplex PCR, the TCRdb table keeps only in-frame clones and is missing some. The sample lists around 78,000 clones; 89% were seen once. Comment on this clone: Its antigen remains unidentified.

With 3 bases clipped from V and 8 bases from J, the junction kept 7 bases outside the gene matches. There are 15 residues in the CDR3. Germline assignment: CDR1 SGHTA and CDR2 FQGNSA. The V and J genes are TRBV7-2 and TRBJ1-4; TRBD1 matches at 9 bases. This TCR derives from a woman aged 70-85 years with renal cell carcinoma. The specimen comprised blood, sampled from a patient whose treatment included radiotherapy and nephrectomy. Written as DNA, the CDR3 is TGTGCCAGCAGCTTGGAGGGACAGGGAGGAGAAAAACTGTTTTTT. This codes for CASSLEGQGGEKLFF.